This T cell receptor (beta chain) was captured in a study of Graves' ophthalmopathy and Graves' hyperthyroidism. General study findings and limits: The 13-signature model separated ophthalmopathy from stable hyperthyroidism at roughly 88% sensitivity and almost 83% specificity.

This clonotype was seen many times. Its antigen is unknown. As the template, RNA transcripts were used to amplify TCR beta CDR3 regions. Scientists carried out first-round RT-PCR using HTBI primers and then a second-round multiplex PCR. TCRdb redid the calling of the multiplex PCR reads with MiXCR, one entry per CDR3 protein. The table has about 640,000 distinct CDR3 sequences, about two fifths seen once; the top ten hold over 2.5%. The V gene lost 2 bases and the J gene lost 0 bases, with 11 bases spanning the gap. The CDR3 extends over 16 amino acids. CDR1 and CDR2 (germline): LNHDA, SQIVND (reference sequence).

The chain uses TRBV19 and TRBJ1-3; D call uncertain. This clonotype originated in an adult man with Graves' ophthalmopathy. Material for sequencing was peripheral blood. The CDR3 spells CASSISMTDSGNTIYF. CDR3 DNA: TGTGCCAGTAGTATATCGATGACGGACTCTGGAAACACCATATATTTT. The full variable domain, rest sourced from reference TRBV19 and TRBJ1-3, is DGGITQSPKYLFRKEGQNVTLSCEQNLNHDAMYWYRQDPGQGLRLIYYSQIVNDFQKGDIAEGYSVSREKKESFPLTVTSAQKNPTAFYLCASSISMTDSGNTIYFGEGSWLTVV.